Listed below are T cell receptor beta chains from one sample, sequenced in a study of blood T cell repertoires in COVID-19. Using immunoSEQ multiplex PCR, the repertoire was profiled, and TCRdb retains in-frame clones only, with some absent. The repertoire holds around 120,000 clones, 90% seen once, with 1.5% to 2% in the top ten. Sequencing was carried out using peripheral blood. All receptors derive from a human donor with active COVID-19. The donor label of this sample is uncertain. Each CDR3 is given with its conserved first and last residue. A D gene is named only where the DNA matches it firmly.

TRBV29-1	TRBJ2-2	.	CSVDGTGELFF
TRBV7-2	TRBJ2-7	TRBD1	CASSLRTGAHEQYF
TRBV7-2	TRBJ1-3	TRBD1	CASSSRTGGYGNTIYF
TRBV5-1	TRBJ1-4	.	CASSLGPLAEKLFF
TRBV3-1/TRBV3-2	TRBJ2-2	TRBD2	CASSTEISGGLFRINTGELFF
TRBV6-5	TRBJ2-7	.	CASSYSEGYEQYF
TRBV3-1/TRBV3-2	TRBJ2-2	TRBD2	CASSQARTSADTGELFF
TRBV2	TRBJ2-5	TRBD2	CASTLTGGARETQYF
TRBV4-2	TRBJ2-3	.	CASSQSTGVGTDTQYF
TRBV4-1	TRBJ1-4	.	CASSQGRKLFF
TRBV5-1	TRBJ1-2	.	CASSPRSGANYGYTF
TRBV15	TRBJ1-5	.	CATSRDRQGVPPQHF
TRBV12-5	TRBJ2-1	.	CASGIQTGIYNEQFF
TRBV2	TRBJ2-7	.	CASSRRGYEQYF
TRBV2	TRBJ1-1	TRBD1	CASSEEGQGEAFF
TRBV2	TRBJ1-2	.	CASSEIGQEVGYTF
TRBV5-1	TRBJ1-2	TRBD1	CASSAGSGQGYGYTF
TRBV12-3/TRBV12-4	TRBJ2-6	TRBD1	CASSSDRGPLTF
TRBV6-2/TRBV6-3	TRBJ2-3	TRBD2	CASSLGRGAGPLTDTQYF
TRBV7-2	TRBJ1-3	TRBD1	CASSTRTGAGNTIYF
TRBV19	TRBJ2-2	.	CASIRQGGTGELFF
TRBV7-9	TRBJ1-4	.	CASREGPGSNEKLFF